The 11 T cell receptor beta chains given below trace back to one sample, sequenced in a study of cytomegalovirus exposure and HLA in healthy donors. Vbeta (60) and Jbeta (13) primers were used in the PCR. Data came from immunoSEQ multiplex PCR; TCRdb stores just in-frame clones and leaves some out. Found here are around 120,000 clones, 81% of them singletons; the top ten hold around 1.8%. The sample consisted of PBMCs. The source of these receptors is a man younger than 35 in good health and CMV-seronegative.

CDR3 in amino acids: CASRRGTEELNSNQPQHF. The CDR3 coding sequence is TGTGCCAGCAGACGCGGGACGGAAGAATTAAATAGCAATCAGCCCCAGCATTTT. V is TRBV27 and J is TRBJ1-5; TRBD1 is a possible D gene (5 bases). V lost 6 bases and J 0 bases, leaving 21 bases between the germline ends. This CDR3 has 18 amino acids. Germline V lookup: CDR1 MNHEY, CDR2 SMNVEV (reference sequence).

The chain joins TRBV2 to TRBJ2-1, with D possibly matching TRBD1 (5 bases). The germline gives CDR1 SNHLY, CDR2 FYNNEI. The CDR3 has 17 amino acids. Trimming removed 6 bases from V and 0 bases from J, with 18 bases in between. For the CDR3, the DNA is TGTGCCAGCAGCCCCCGGGCCGACAGTCTCTCCTACAATGAGCAGTTCTTC. This codes for CASSPRADSLSYNEQFF.

The CDR3 nucleotides are TGCGCCAGCAGCCAAGAACCAGAATACTACGAGCAGTACTTC. As protein: CASSQEPEYYEQYF. The V call is TRBV4-1, the J call TRBJ2-7; unclear D gene. Trimming left V 0 bases short and J 3 bases short, with 9 bases between. This CDR3 contains 14 residues. Per the germline V gene, CDR1 is MGHRA and CDR2 is YSYEKL.

This clone was seen a handful of times. DNA for the CDR3: TGTGCCAGCAGCTTGGGGGACAGGGGAGAGCACACCTTC. This encodes CASSLGDRGEHTF. This rearrangement joins TRBV5-8 to TRBJ1-2; 10 bases agree with TRBD1. CDR1 and CDR2 (germline): SGHTS, YDEGEE. The CDR3 has 13 residues. Germline trimming cut 0 bases from V and 12 bases from J; bases unmatched to any gene: 5.

The V and J genes are TRBV15 and TRBJ2-7; 8 positions agree with TRBD1. With V trimmed by 5 bases and J by 7 bases, 7 bases remained unmatched. The CDR3 covers 13 residues. Germline CDR1 LNHNV, CDR2 YYDKDF (reference sequence). CDR3: CATSGQGAGEQYF. The DNA of the CDR3 is TGTGCCACCAGCGGGCAGGGGGCAGGGGAGCAGTACTTC.

This rearrangement joins TRBV4-1 to TRBJ2-3; 8 nucleotides match TRBD2. Germline CDR1 and CDR2: MGHRA and YSYEKL. The J segment lost 6 bases and the V segment lost 0 bases, leaving 5 bases of the junction unmatched. This CDR3 is built from 15 residues. The CDR3 nucleotides are TGCGCCAGCAGCCAAGATCGGGGGGGCTTGGATACGCAGTATTTT. Its protein is CASSQDRGGLDTQYF.

The chain couples TRBV19 to TRBJ1-5; perhaps TRBD1 as D (6 bases). This CDR3 spans 15 amino acids. The V gene lost 4 bases and the J gene lost 3 bases, with 13 bases spanning the gap. Per the germline V gene, CDR1 is LNHDA and CDR2 is SQIVND (reference sequence). The CDR3 spells CASSTEGGDNQPQHF. CDR3 sequence (DNA): TGTGCCAGTAGTACCGAGGGGGGGGACAATCAGCCCCAGCATTTT.

This clone was seen once. The chain couples TRBV9 to TRBJ1-5; 7 positions match TRBD1. The CDR3 has 14 residues. Trimming took 0 bases from V and 4 from J; bases not matched to a gene: 1. The germline V gene has CDR1 SGDLS and CDR2 YYNGEE. The CDR3: CASSVGDSNQPQHF. The CDR3 nucleotides are TGTGCCAGCAGCGTAGGGGACAGTAATCAGCCCCAGCATTTT.

The chain employs TRBV5-6 and TRBJ1-2; TRBD1 is a possible D gene (5 bases). Germline V CDR1 and CDR2: SGHDT, YYEEEE. Trimming shortened V by 0 bases and J by 2 bases, and 8 bases separated the two germline ends. The CDR3 covers 14 residues. Here the CDR3 DNA reads TGTGCCAGCAGCTTGGGGTCAGGGAACTATGGCTACACCTTC. This encodes CASSLGSGNYGYTF. The full variable domain, with the rest looked up from reference TRBV5-6 and TRBJ1-2, is DAGVTQSPTHLIKTRGQQVTLRCSPKSGHDTVSWYQQALGQGPQFIFQYYEEEERQRGNFPDRFSGHQFPNYSSELNVNALLLGDSALYLCASSLGSGNYGYTFGSGTRLTVV.

This clone was found once. This rearrangement joins TRBV6-5 to TRBJ2-1; D perhaps matches TRBD2 (6 bases). V dropped 0 bases and J dropped 9 bases, with 15 bases sitting between them. Germline CDR1 and CDR2: MNHEY and SVGAGI. This CDR3 has 15 residues. CDR3: CASSYSGGAGSEQFF. DNA of the CDR3: TGTGCCAGCAGTTACTCGGGCGGGGCTGGCAGTGAGCAGTTCTTC.

The chain joins TRBV6-5 to TRBJ2-1; D uncertain. Germline V gives CDR1 MNHEY, CDR2 SVGAGI. Trimming removed 6 bases at V and 4 bases at J, with 10 bases between. CDR3 length equals 13 residues. CDR3 in amino acids: CASSSDTYNEQFF. CDR3 DNA sequence: TGTGCCAGCAGCTCCGACACGTACAATGAGCAGTTCTTC.